These T cell receptor beta chains were read from a single sample in a study of read filtering for tumor transcriptome and immune sequencing. Each CDR3 protein is one row after TCRdb ran MiXCR on the reads. The sample has some 40,000 distinct CDR3 sequences, 13% to 15% seen once. Sequencing was done on a sample of a population of CD138-negative cells sorted from bone marrow. Receptor source: a donor over 35 with multiple myeloma. Each CDR3 is given with its conserved first and last residue. A D gene is named only where the DNA matches it firmly. Clone size is shown for a subset of rows, as once, few, many or a class of expanded clone.

CASSQGRNQPQHF,TGCGCCAGCAGCCAAGGTCGGAATCAGCCCCAGCATTTT,TRBV4-1,TRBJ1-5,many,.
CSAPLGTEYGYTF,TGCAGTGCACCCCTAGGGACAGAATATGGCTACACCTTC,TRBV20-1,TRBJ1-2,many,TRBD1
CSARREGSRDTQYF,TGCAGTGCTAGACGTGAGGGTTCGAGAGATACGCAGTATTTT,TRBV20-1,TRBJ2-3,many,.
CASSEASPWDGRMDIQYF,TGTGCCAGCAGTGAAGCCTCACCGTGGGACGGCAGGATGGACATTCAGTACTTC,TRBV6-1,TRBJ2-4,.,.
CSVARRTEAFF,TGCAGCGTTGCAAGGAGGACTGAAGCTTTCTTT,TRBV29-1,TRBJ1-1,many,.
CSARSLQGLDEQYF,TGCAGTGCTAGGAGCTTACAGGGGTTAGACGAGCAGTACTTC,TRBV20-1,TRBJ2-7,many,TRBD1
CASRDKPVSGNTIYF,TGTGCCAGCCGGGACAAGCCAGTCTCTGGAAACACCATATATTTT,TRBV6-1,TRBJ1-3,many,.
CSTYDRGLQAFF,TGCAGCACGTACGACAGGGGGCTTCAAGCTTTCTTT,TRBV29-1,TRBJ1-1,few,TRBD1
CASGPKRLAKNIQYF,TGCGCCAGTGGACCTAAGAGACTAGCCAAAAACATTCAGTACTTC,TRBV10-1,TRBJ2-4,many,.
CSARSSVSQGSEQYF,TGCAGTGCTAGATCGAGTGTGAGTCAGGGGTCCGAGCAGTACTTC,TRBV20-1,TRBJ2-7,few,.
CASSFSLVGTYTDTQYF,TGTGCCAGCAGCTTCAGTTTAGTGGGGACTTATACAGATACGCAGTATTTT,TRBV7-2,TRBJ2-3,many,.
CASSLKSPQGVQETQYF,TGTGCCAGCAGCTTAAAGTCCCCTCAGGGGGTCCAAGAGACCCAGTACTTC,TRBV7-8,TRBJ2-5,many,TRBD1
CASSLTGSLRANYGYTF,TGTGCCAGCAGTCTCACCGGGTCCCTAAGGGCTAACTATGGCTACACCTTC,TRBV5-4,TRBJ1-2,many,.
CSATGGAGLGQPQHF,TGCAGTGCGACAGGGGGCGCGGGTCTAGGTCAGCCCCAGCATTTT,TRBV20-1,TRBJ1-5,many,TRBD1
CSATGQVDQPQHF,TGCAGTGCTACGGGACAGGTAGATCAGCCTCAGCATTTT,TRBV20-1,TRBJ1-5,.,TRBD1
CSARKGDRNDSPLHF,TGCAGTGCTAGAAAGGGGGACAGGAACGATTCACCCCTCCACTTT,TRBV20-1,TRBJ1-6,.,TRBD1
CSGSQDTNTEAFF,TGCAGCGGTAGCCAGGACACGAACACTGAAGCTTTCTTT,TRBV29-1,TRBJ1-1,many,.
CAISPGHNTGELFF,TGTGCCATCAGTCCTGGACATAACACCGGGGAGCTGTTTTTT,TRBV10-3,TRBJ2-2,many,.
CSASSGWVQYF,TGCAGTGCTAGTAGCGGTTGGGTCCAGTACTTC,TRBV20-1,TRBJ2-5,few,.
CASSPSPTSTDTQYF,TGTGCCAGCAGCCCGTCCCCTACTAGCACAGATACGCAGTATTTT,TRBV7-3,TRBJ2-3,few,.
CASSMGLDGETQYF,TGTGCCAGCAGCATGGGACTAGATGGAGAGACCCAGTACTTC,TRBV5-6,TRBJ2-5,many,TRBD2
CASSHGYFTSAPGNEQFF,TGCGCCAGCAGCCACGGATACTTCACTAGCGCCCCGGGGAATGAGCAGTTCTTC,TRBV4-1,TRBJ2-1,.,TRBD2
CASMGQPHQPQHF,TGTGCCAGCATGGGACAGCCTCATCAGCCCCAGCATTTT,TRBV2,TRBJ1-5,many,TRBD1
CASSPGQGLGPLHF,TGTGCCAGTAGTCCCGGACAGGGGCTTGGGCCCCTCCACTTT,TRBV19,TRBJ1-6,many,TRBD1
CASRNFGGHNEQFF,TGTGCCAGCAGGAACTTCGGCGGCCACAATGAGCAGTTCTTC,TRBV7-9,TRBJ2-1,many,.
CASSEPPRDSSSYNEQFF,TGTGCCAGCAGCGAGCCACCCCGGGACTCCAGCTCCTACAATGAGCAGTTCTTC,TRBV9,TRBJ2-1,many,.
CASSLMTFYEQYF,TGTGCCAGCAGCTTGATGACATTCTACGAGCAGTACTTC,TRBV7-2,TRBJ2-7,many,.
CASSFGGVAFF,TGTGCCAGCAGTTTCGGGGGTGTTGCTTTCTTT,TRBV28,TRBJ1-1,medium-sized,.